These T cell receptor beta chains were read from a single sample in a study of cytomegalovirus exposure and HLA in healthy donors. Profiled with immunoSEQ multiplex PCR; TCRdb holds only in-frame clones, not every one. This sample has some 80,000 clones, with approximately 96% found just once. Material: PBMCs. All receptors derive from a woman under 30 in good health and CMV-seronegative. Both conserved end residues are part of each CDR3. The D gene is left open where the match is weak. The listing skips clone size in some rows; elsewhere it reads once, few, many or a size class.

length: 15; D: TRBD2; size: few; J: TRBJ2-7; V: TRBV6-6; DNA: TGTGCCAGCAGTCCGGCTAGCGGGTTCTATTACGAGCAGTACTTC; CDR3: CASSPASGFYYEQYF
length: 15; D: .; size: .; J: TRBJ2-1; V: TRBV7-2; DNA: TGTGCCAGCAGCTTAACCCTAGGGGGGGACGATGAGCAGTTCTTC; CDR3: CASSLTLGGDDEQFF
length: 17; D: TRBD1; size: .; J: TRBJ2-1; V: TRBV7-6; DNA: TGTGCCAGCAGCTTTTTAGGGGATAGGACAGGGGTTGATGAGCAGTTCTTC; CDR3: CASSFLGDRTGVDEQFF
length: 13; D: TRBD2; size: .; J: TRBJ2-1; V: TRBV5-1; DNA: TGCGCCAGCAGCTTGGAGACTAGCGGTGAGCAGTTCTTC; CDR3: CASSLETSGEQFF
length: 15; D: .; size: .; J: TRBJ1-5; V: TRBV10-2; DNA: TGCGCCAGCTCGAGCGGGGGCTATAGCAATCAGCCCCAGCATTTT; CDR3: CASSSGGYSNQPQHF
length: 12; D: .; size: .; J: TRBJ2-1; V: TRBV5-1; DNA: TGCGCCAGCAGCTTGGACCGGAATGAGCAGTTCTTC; CDR3: CASSLDRNEQFF
length: 16; D: TRBD2; size: .; J: TRBJ2-1; V: TRBV2; DNA: TGTGCCAGCAGTGAAGGGCTAGCGGGAGACGTCCCCGAGCAGTTCTTC; CDR3: CASSEGLAGDVPEQFF
length: 15; D: .; size: .; J: TRBJ1-6; V: TRBV5-4; DNA: TGTGCCAGCAGCTTATCCCGGGAGTTAAATTCACCCCTCCACTTT; CDR3: CASSLSRELNSPLHF
length: 14; D: .; size: once; J: TRBJ2-7; V: TRBV5-1; DNA: TGCGCCAGCAGTGACACCGAGGGCTACTACGAGCAGTACTTC; CDR3: CASSDTEGYYEQYF
length: 17; D: TRBD1; size: .; J: TRBJ1-4; V: TRBV5-1; DNA: TGCGCCAGCAGCTTGGACCCAAAGGGGGCAGCTAATGAAAAACTGTTTTTT; CDR3: CASSLDPKGAANEKLFF
length: 16; D: .; size: .; J: TRBJ2-5; V: TRBV6-6; DNA: TGTGCCAGCAGTCTGTACAGGGTAGCCCAACAAGAGACCCAGTACTTC; CDR3: CASSLYRVAQQETQYF
length: 16; D: .; size: .; J: TRBJ2-3; V: TRBV27; DNA: TGTGCCAGCAGGGGCCTCCTTCTCGGGGGCACAGATACGCAGTATTTT; CDR3: CASRGLLLGGTDTQYF
length: 16; D: TRBD2; size: .; J: TRBJ2-7; V: TRBV7-2; DNA: TGTGCCAGCAGCCTCTCCCTTGGAGCGGGGGGCTACGAGCAGTACTTC; CDR3: CASSLSLGAGGYEQYF
length: 15; D: TRBD2; size: .; J: TRBJ2-2; V: TRBV9; DNA: TGTGCCAGCAGCCCACTGGGAGGGGTGTCCGGGGAGCTGTTTTTT; CDR3: CASSPLGGVSGELFF
length: 15; D: TRBD2; size: .; J: TRBJ2-2; V: TRBV7-9; DNA: TGTGCCAGCAGGACGACTAGCGGGGGCACCGGGGAGCTGTTTTTT; CDR3: CASRTTSGGTGELFF
length: 15; D: TRBD2; size: .; J: TRBJ2-5; V: TRBV9; DNA: TGTGCCAGCAGCATTGGACTAGGACGAGTGGAGACCCAGTACTTC; CDR3: CASSIGLGRVETQYF
length: 14; D: TRBD2; size: .; J: TRBJ2-7; V: TRBV6-5; DNA: TGTGCCAGCAGAGTAGCGGGCCGCTCCTACGAGCAGTACTTC; CDR3: CASRVAGRSYEQYF
length: 16; D: TRBD2; size: .; J: TRBJ2-2; V: TRBV14; DNA: TGTGCCAGCAGCCAAGTAGGCGGGAGTAAAACCGGGGAGCTGTTTTTT; CDR3: CASSQVGGSKTGELFF
length: 16; D: TRBD1; size: .; J: TRBJ2-7; V: TRBV27; DNA: TGTGCCAGCAGTTTATCGTGGGCAGGGGGCTCGTACGAGCAGTACTTC; CDR3: CASSLSWAGGSYEQYF
length: 14; D: TRBD1; size: .; J: TRBJ2-7; V: TRBV5-1; DNA: TGCGCCAGCAGTGATGGGACAGGGTCCAACGAGCAGTACTTC; CDR3: CASSDGTGSNEQYF
length: 15; D: TRBD2; size: .; J: TRBJ2-4; V: TRBV5-1; DNA: TGCGCCAGCAGCAGCCCCGCAGCGGGAAAAAACATTCAGTACTTC; CDR3: CASSSPAAGKNIQYF
length: 17; D: .; size: .; J: TRBJ1-5; V: TRBV21-1; DNA: TGTGCCAGCAGCAAACGAGGGTCCCAGGGGGCGGGACAGCCCCAGCATTTT; CDR3: CASSKRGSQGAGQPQHF
length: 11; D: .; size: .; J: TRBJ2-7; V: TRBV5-1; DNA: TGCGCCAGCAGCTTGGTGGAGAGGAAGTACTTC; CDR3: CASSLVERKYF
length: 17; D: TRBD2; size: .; J: TRBJ2-3; V: TRBV7-9; DNA: TGTGCCAGCAGTCTGAGGACTAGCGGGAGAGGTGCAGATACGCAGTATTTT; CDR3: CASSLRTSGRGADTQYF
length: 15; D: .; size: .; J: TRBJ2-3; V: TRBV7-6; DNA: TGTGCCAGCAGCTTTAGAGGGCTCGGCACAGATACGCAGTATTTT; CDR3: CASSFRGLGTDTQYF
length: 13; D: TRBD1; size: .; J: TRBJ1-1; V: TRBV27; DNA: TGTGCCAGCAGGGGACAGGGGAACACTGAAGCTTTCTTT; CDR3: CASRGQGNTEAFF
length: 13; D: .; size: .; J: TRBJ2-7; V: TRBV27; DNA: TGTGCCAGCAGTGAGCGACAGCCGTACGAGCAGTACTTC; CDR3: CASSERQPYEQYF
length: 16; D: .; size: .; J: TRBJ1-3; V: TRBV12-5; DNA: TGTGCTAGTGGGTCAGCGGGGGGCAGGGACGGAAACACCATATATTTT; CDR3: CASGSAGGRDGNTIYF
length: 14; D: .; size: .; J: TRBJ2-7; V: TRBV2; DNA: TGTGCCACTCAAACGGGGCGGGGCTCCTACGAGCAGTACTTC; CDR3: CATQTGRGSYEQYF
length: 13; D: .; size: .; J: TRBJ2-1; V: TRBV27; DNA: TGTGCCAGCAGCGCGAGCTCCTACAATGAGCAGTTCTTC; CDR3: CASSASSYNEQFF
length: 12; D: .; size: .; J: TRBJ2-7; V: TRBV27; DNA: TGTGCCAACGCGGACACGCTCTACGAGCAGTACTTC; CDR3: CANADTLYEQYF
length: 19; D: TRBD2; size: once; J: TRBJ2-3; V: TRBV7-6; DNA: TGTGCCAGCAGCCCCGAGGGGCGGGAGGGCCAGGTTGGCACAGATACGCAGTATTTT; CDR3: CASSPEGREGQVGTDTQYF
length: 16; D: .; size: .; J: TRBJ2-1; V: TRBV19; DNA: TGTGCCAGTAGTATAGAGCGGGTTCAAGATTACAATGAGCAGTTCTTC; CDR3: CASSIERVQDYNEQFF
length: 15; D: .; size: .; J: TRBJ2-1; V: TRBV7-9; DNA: TGTGCCAGCAGCCCGGCCCGGGTTCCCTACAATGAGCAGTTCTTC; CDR3: CASSPARVPYNEQFF
length: 11; D: TRBD2; size: once; J: TRBJ2-1; V: TRBV29-1; DNA: TGCAGCGTGGCTAGCGGGAACGAGCAGTTCTTC; CDR3: CSVASGNEQFF
length: 13; D: .; size: .; J: TRBJ2-7; V: TRBV18; DNA: TGTGCCAGCTCACCACCTCCGAGCTACGAGCAGTACTTC; CDR3: CASSPPPSYEQYF
length: 16; D: TRBD2; size: .; J: TRBJ2-7; V: TRBV2; DNA: TGTGCCAGCAGTAGGGAACTAGCGGGAGTAAGCCACGAGCAGTACTTC; CDR3: CASSRELAGVSHEQYF
length: 14; D: .; size: .; J: TRBJ2-3; V: TRBV9; DNA: TGTGCCAGCAGCGTAGACAGGCACACAGATACGCAGTATTTT; CDR3: CASSVDRHTDTQYF
length: 17; D: .; size: .; J: TRBJ2-1; V: TRBV7-8; DNA: TGTGCCAGCAGATTAGGCGGGGACTTTTTTTCCTACAATGAGCAGTTCTTC; CDR3: CASRLGGDFFSYNEQFF
length: 16; D: .; size: once; J: TRBJ1-1; V: TRBV7-9; DNA: TGTGCCAGCAGCTTAGGGGCTTGGGCAGGAGGCACTGAAGCTTTCTTT; CDR3: CASSLGAWAGGTEAFF
length: 14; D: .; size: .; J: TRBJ2-3; V: TRBV10-2; DNA: TGCGCCAGCACTGGGGGGATGGAAAAAGGTACGCAGTATTTT; CDR3: CASTGGMEKGTQYF
length: 15; D: TRBD2; size: .; J: TRBJ2-1; V: TRBV19; DNA: TGTGCCAGTACCACACTAGCGGGAGGGCCCTATGAGCAGTTCTTC; CDR3: CASTTLAGGPYEQFF
length: 15; D: .; size: .; J: TRBJ1-3; V: TRBV11-2; DNA: TGTGCCAGCAGCTTCGGGGTGAGCTCTGGAAACACCATATATTTT; CDR3: CASSFGVSSGNTIYF
length: 20; D: TRBD2; size: .; J: TRBJ2-3; V: TRBV12-5; DNA: TGTGCTAGTGGTTTGGTTTCGTCTTTTAGGGAGGGGTATGGCACAGATACGCAGTATTTT; CDR3: CASGLVSSFREGYGTDTQYF
length: 17; D: TRBD1; size: .; J: TRBJ2-6; V: TRBV6-1; DNA: TGTGCCAGCAGTGAAGGGACAGGGAGATCTGGGGCCAACGTCCTGACTTTC; CDR3: CASSEGTGRSGANVLTF
length: 16; D: .; size: once; J: TRBJ1-5; V: TRBV30; DNA: TGTGCCTGGAGTCTAACAGGGTCAGGGGCATCCCAGCCCCAGCATTTT; CDR3: CAWSLTGSGASQPQHF
length: 15; D: TRBD1; size: .; J: TRBJ1-5; V: TRBV7-2; DNA: TGTGCCAGCAGCTTATTGGGGACAGGGTTACAGCCCCAGCATTTT; CDR3: CASSLLGTGLQPQHF
length: 14; D: TRBD1; size: .; J: TRBJ2-1; V: TRBV5-6; DNA: TGTGCCAGCAGCTTCCGGGACAGATACAATGAGCAGTTCTTC; CDR3: CASSFRDRYNEQFF
length: 16; D: TRBD2; size: .; J: TRBJ2-3; V: TRBV5-1; DNA: TGCGCCAGCAGCTTGTTTCCTAGCGGAGTCACAGATACGCAGTATTTT; CDR3: CASSLFPSGVTDTQYF
length: 11; D: .; size: .; J: TRBJ1-2; V: TRBV2; DNA: TGTGCCAGTTCGAGTAACTATGGCTACACCTTC; CDR3: CASSSNYGYTF
length: 15; D: TRBD1; size: .; J: TRBJ2-7; V: TRBV5-1; DNA: TGCGCCAGCAGCCAACCGAGGGACAGTTCCTACGAGCAGTACTTC; CDR3: CASSQPRDSSYEQYF
length: 11; D: .; size: .; J: TRBJ2-1; V: TRBV20-1; DNA: TGCAGTGCTACGGTTCACAATGAGCAGTTCTTC; CDR3: CSATVHNEQFF
length: 14; D: .; size: .; J: TRBJ2-7; V: TRBV6-5; DNA: TGTGCCAGCAGTTACGATTCAGGGTCCTACGAGCAGTACTTC; CDR3: CASSYDSGSYEQYF